This T cell receptor beta chain derives from a study of T cell responses to AZD1222 COVID-19 vaccine (dated by TCRdb to about 2021). Describing the broader study: AZD1222 recipients with second doses at about 4 weeks or about 12 weeks were pooled, because spike-specific TCR depth and breadth did not differ between schedules. A total of 233 trial participants underwent TCR sequencing, of whom about 210 received two doses of AZD1222 and some 25 received two doses of the MenACWY control vaccine. Trial participants were enrolled by age into 18-55, 56-69 and 70-plus year subgroups, with around 150, 28 and 57 TCR-sequenced participants respectively.

The study at large found these results: Participants were mostly white British, with more females than males. The authors suggested clonal diversity may have been underestimated. The vaccine-associated CD4 TCRs covered the entire spike protein, and the dominant responses fell in regions 160-218 and 743-854. Conclusions about previously exposed vaccinees are limited, since just six AZD1222 recipients were seropositive for SARS-CoV-2 at baseline. A significant rise in spike-specific TCR breadth and depth was observed after two AZD1222 doses relative to day 0 and relative to MenACWY recipients. Because no day 14 peak-response samples were available, the repertoires could be characterized only after the peak T cell response. Reportedly, close to half of the unique spike-specific TCRs recognized epitopes lying outside the regions that are mutated in the B.1.351 and B.1.1.7 variants. In the small 56-69-year group, the increase in depth fell short of significance, most likely because of low power.

Comment on this clone: Its antigen has not been determined. No quality values exist for individual bases; no much larger clone is one base distant.

Spanning cysteine to phenylalanine, the CDR3 consists of 14 amino acids. Only the CDR3 DNA stays, 42 bases, in frame from base 1. The junction shows trimming of 0 bases on V and 3 bases on J, and the gene matches do not reach 1 base of it. CDR1 and CDR2 were assigned from the germline V gene as MNHEY and SVGAGI. Reading the label with the study, this specimen's time point is: baseline before first vaccination. Vaccinee samples were obtained from the UK trials COV001 and COV002, which included a single-blind randomized controlled phase 2/3 trial of AZD1222 (ChAdOx1 nCoV-19) in healthy adults. For TCRbeta chain sequencing, PBMC samples were collected from trial participants at day 0 and at day 28 after the second dose. The CDR3 regions of human TCRbeta chains were subjected to immunosequencing. The paper's data handling went like this. Repertoire TCRs were matched against a reference library of SARS-CoV-2-specific TCRs generated with the MIRA antigen-specificity platform. Breadth meant the fraction of unique TCRs that were SARS-CoV-2-associated, whereas depth meant the fraction of total T cells that were SARS-CoV-2-associated. Using the MIRA data, each spike-specific TCR was assigned both to the spike region to which the TCR was reactive and to a CD4 or CD8 class. Log10-transformed breadth and depth values were compared by one-way ANOVA with Sidak's multiple comparisons tests. TCRdb mirrors the immuneACCESS table, restricted to in-frame sequences. Some clones are absent from its copies; in checked studies, under half trace to an unresolved V gene, and the reason for the others is unknown. The DNA was the basis for D and trimming; V, J and clone size are from that table. Here the sample has some 120,000 clones; 70% to 90% occur a single time. The ten largest clones take up around 10% of the sample.

Sample: peripheral blood, taken on day 0 of AZD1222 vaccination. The chain joins TRBV6-5 to TRBJ2-7; 8 bases in the junction line up with TRBD1. The source of this sequence is an adult in good health. The sequenced DNA: TGTGCCAGCAGTTACTCCGGACAGGGCTACGAGCAGTACTTC. The translation is CASSYSGQGYEQYF.